This T cell receptor (beta chain) was profiled in a study of T cell changes during pregnancy in multiple sclerosis (dated by TCRdb to between 2018 and 2021). A note on the overall study: The study examined how the T cell repertoire changed over the course of pregnancy in women with multiple sclerosis.

Libraries were prepared through the immunoSEQ multiplex PCR assay. TCRdb retrieved this table from immuneACCESS and kept in-frame rearrangements only. Not all clones are present; in checked studies, unresolved V genes account for under half, and no reason is known for the remainder. The sample data list under 35,000 clones, and 70% to 90% of these were observed just once. Of the sample, about 7% is held by the ten largest clones. Looking up the germline V gene yields CDR1 SGHVS and CDR2 FNYEAQ. The V end gives up 2 bases and the J end 2 bases, leaving 11 bases in the junction not matched to a gene. Counted from cysteine to phenylalanine, this CDR3 has 18 amino acids. Only CDR3 DNA is held: 54 bases, read in frame from base 1. Concerning this clone: Its antigen specificity is not known. No base qualities exist here, and no much larger clone lies one base off it.

This clonotype was sampled from a female donor with multiple sclerosis, enrolled in a pregnancy study. The sequencing here drew on CD8+ T cells from peripheral blood mononuclear cells, taken in the second trimester of pregnancy. The chain is assembled from TRBV7-6 and TRBJ2-3, with 9 junctional bases fitting TRBD2. The CDR3 protein sequence reads: CASSLPSVAGAPTDTQYF. At the DNA level, the sequence is TGTGCCAGCAGCTTACCCTCGGTAGCGGGAGCACCCACAGATACGCAGTATTTT.